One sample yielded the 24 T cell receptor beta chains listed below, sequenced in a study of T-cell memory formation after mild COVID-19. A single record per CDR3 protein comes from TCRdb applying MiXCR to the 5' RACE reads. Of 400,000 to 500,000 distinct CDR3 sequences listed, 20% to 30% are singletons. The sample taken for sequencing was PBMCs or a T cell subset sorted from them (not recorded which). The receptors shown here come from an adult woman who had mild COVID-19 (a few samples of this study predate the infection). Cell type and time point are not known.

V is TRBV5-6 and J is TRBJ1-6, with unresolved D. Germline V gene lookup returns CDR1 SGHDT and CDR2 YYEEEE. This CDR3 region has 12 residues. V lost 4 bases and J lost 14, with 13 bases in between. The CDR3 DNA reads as TGTGCCAGCAGCCTCAAACTGGGTGCCCTCCACTTT. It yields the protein CASSLKLGALHF.

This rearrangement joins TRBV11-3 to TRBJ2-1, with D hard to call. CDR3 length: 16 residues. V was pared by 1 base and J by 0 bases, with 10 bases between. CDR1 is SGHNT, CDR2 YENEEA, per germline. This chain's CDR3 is CASSLGELSSYNEQFF. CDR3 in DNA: TGTGCCAGCAGCTTAGGGGAACTGAGCTCCTACAATGAGCAGTTCTTC.

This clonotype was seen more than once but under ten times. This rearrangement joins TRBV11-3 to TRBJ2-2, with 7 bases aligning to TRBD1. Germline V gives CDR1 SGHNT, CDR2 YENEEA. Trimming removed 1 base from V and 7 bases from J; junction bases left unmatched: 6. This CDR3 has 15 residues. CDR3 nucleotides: TGTGCCAGCAGCTTAGCCGAGGGGGCAAGCGGGGAGCTGTTTTTT. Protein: CASSLAEGASGELFF.

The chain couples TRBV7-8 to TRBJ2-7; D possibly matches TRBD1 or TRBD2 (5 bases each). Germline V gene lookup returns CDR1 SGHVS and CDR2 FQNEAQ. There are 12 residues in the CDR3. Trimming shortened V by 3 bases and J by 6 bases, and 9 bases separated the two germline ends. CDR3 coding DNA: TGTGCCAGCAGCTTCTCAGGGACCGAGCAGTACTTC. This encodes CASSFSGTEQYF.

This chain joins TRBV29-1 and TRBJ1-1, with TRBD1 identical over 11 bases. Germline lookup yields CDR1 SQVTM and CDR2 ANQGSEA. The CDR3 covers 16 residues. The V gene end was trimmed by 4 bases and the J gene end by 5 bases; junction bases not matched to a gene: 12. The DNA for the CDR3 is TGCAGCGTTGCCATCGGACAGGGGGCGATCAATACTGAAGCTTTCTTT. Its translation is CSVAIGQGAINTEAFF.

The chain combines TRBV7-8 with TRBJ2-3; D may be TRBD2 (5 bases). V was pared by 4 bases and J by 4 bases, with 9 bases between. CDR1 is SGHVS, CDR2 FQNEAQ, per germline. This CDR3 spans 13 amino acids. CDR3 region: CASSYPSSDTQYF. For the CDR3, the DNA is TGTGCCAGCAGCTACCCTAGCTCAGATACGCAGTATTTT.

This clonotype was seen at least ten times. The CDR3 bases are TGTGCCAGCAGTTCCGCTGACTCCACGGTGGGGATAAGACGGTCGCAGTATTTT. Its protein product is CASSSADSTVGIRRSQYF. V and J are TRBV12-3 or TRBV12-4 and TRBJ2-3; the D is unclear. The ends were cut back, 4 bases at V and 10 bases at J, with 30 bases in the middle. The CDR3 totals 18 residues.

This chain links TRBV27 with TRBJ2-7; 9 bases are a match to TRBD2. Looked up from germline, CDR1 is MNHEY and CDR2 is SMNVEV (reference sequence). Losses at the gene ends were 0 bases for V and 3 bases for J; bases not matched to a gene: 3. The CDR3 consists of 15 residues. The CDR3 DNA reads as TGTGCCAGCAGTTTATCGGGGACTAGCAGCTACGAGCAGTACTTC. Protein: CASSLSGTSSYEQYF.

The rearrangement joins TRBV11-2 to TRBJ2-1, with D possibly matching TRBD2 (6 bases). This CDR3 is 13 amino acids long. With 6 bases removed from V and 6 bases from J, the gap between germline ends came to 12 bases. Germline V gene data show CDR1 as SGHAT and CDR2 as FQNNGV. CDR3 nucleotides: TGTGCCAGCAGGTCGACTAGTACCAATGAGCAGTTCTTC. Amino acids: CASRSTSTNEQFF.

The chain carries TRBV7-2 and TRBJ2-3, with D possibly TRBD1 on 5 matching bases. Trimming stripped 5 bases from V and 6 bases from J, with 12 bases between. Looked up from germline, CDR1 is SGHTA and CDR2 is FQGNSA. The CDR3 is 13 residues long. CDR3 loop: CASSPTARDTQYF. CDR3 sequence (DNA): TGTGCCAGCAGCCCGACAGCTCGGGATACGCAGTATTTT.

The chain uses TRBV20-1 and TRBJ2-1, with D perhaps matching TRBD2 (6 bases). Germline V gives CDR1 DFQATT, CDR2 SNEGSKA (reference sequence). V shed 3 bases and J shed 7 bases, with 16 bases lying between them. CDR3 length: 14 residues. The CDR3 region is CSASLLADENEQFF. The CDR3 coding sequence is TGCAGTGCTAGTCTACTAGCCGATGAGAATGAGCAGTTCTTC.

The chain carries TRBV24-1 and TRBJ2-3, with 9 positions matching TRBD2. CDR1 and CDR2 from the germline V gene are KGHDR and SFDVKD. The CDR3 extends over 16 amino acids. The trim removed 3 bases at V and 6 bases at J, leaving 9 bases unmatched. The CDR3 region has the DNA TGTGCCACCAGTGATCTCGTAGCGGGGGACGCGGATACGCAGTATTTT. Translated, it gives CATSDLVAGDADTQYF.

CDR3 sequence reads: CASRRTGDLANTIYF. The CDR3 nucleotides read TGTGCCAGCAGGAGGACAGGGGATCTGGCAAACACCATATATTTT. The chain uses TRBV12-3 or TRBV12-4 and TRBJ1-3, with 9 nucleotides matching TRBD1. V was clipped by 6 bases and J by 6 bases; unmatched bases: 9. The CDR3 runs to 15 residues.

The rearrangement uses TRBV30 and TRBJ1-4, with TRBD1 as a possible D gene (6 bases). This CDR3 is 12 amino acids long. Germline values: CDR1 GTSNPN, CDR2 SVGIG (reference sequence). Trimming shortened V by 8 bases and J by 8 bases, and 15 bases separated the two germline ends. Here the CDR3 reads CAGVQGGEKLFF. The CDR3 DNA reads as TGTGCCGGGGTACAGGGTGGCGAAAAACTGTTTTTT.

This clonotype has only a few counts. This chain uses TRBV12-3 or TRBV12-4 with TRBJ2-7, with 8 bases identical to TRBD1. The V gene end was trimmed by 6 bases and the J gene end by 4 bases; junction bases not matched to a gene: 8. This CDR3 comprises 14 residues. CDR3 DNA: TGTGCCAGCAGCCCCTTCGACAGGGGATACGAGCAGTACTTC. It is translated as CASSPFDRGYEQYF.

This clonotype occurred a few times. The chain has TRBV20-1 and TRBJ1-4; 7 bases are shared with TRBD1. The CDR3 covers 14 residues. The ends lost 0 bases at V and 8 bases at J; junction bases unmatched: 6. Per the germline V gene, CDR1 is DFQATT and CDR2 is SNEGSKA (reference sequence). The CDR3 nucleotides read TGCAGTGCTAGAGATCGGGACAGCTGGGAAAAACTGTTTTTT. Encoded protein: CSARDRDSWEKLFF.

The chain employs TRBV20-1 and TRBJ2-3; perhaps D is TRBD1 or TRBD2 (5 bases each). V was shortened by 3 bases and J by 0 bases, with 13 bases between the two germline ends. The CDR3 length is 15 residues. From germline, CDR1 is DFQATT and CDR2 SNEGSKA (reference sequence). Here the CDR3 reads CSASARGVSTDTQYF. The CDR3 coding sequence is TGCAGTGCTAGTGCTAGAGGGGTTAGCACAGATACGCAGTATTTT.

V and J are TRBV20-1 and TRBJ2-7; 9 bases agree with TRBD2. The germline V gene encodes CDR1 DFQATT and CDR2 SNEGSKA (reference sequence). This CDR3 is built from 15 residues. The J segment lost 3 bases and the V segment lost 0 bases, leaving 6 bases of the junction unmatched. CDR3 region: CSARDLREGLYEQYF. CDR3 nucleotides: TGCAGTGCTAGAGATTTGCGGGAGGGCCTCTACGAGCAGTACTTC.

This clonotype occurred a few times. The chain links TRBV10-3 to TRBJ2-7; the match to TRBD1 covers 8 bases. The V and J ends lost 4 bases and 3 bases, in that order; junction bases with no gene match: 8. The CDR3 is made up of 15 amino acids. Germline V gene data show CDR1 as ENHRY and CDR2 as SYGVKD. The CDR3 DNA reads TGTGCCATCAGTGGTGGACAGGGCTCGAACTACGAGCAGTACTTC. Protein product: CAISGGQGSNYEQYF.

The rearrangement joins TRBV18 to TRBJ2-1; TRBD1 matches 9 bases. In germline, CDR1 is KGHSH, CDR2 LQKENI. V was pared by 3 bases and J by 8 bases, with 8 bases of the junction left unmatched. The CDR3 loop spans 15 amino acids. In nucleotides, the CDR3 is TGTGCCAGCTCACCTGGACAGGGGACGATCTATGAGCAGTTCTTC. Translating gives CASSPGQGTIYEQFF.

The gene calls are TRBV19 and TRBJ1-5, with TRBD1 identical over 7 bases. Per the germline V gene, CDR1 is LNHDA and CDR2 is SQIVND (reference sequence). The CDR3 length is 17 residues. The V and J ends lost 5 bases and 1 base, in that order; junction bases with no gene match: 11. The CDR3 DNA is TGTGCCAGTAGTTCTCCGACGACAGGGCCCAGCAATCAGCCCCAGCATTTT. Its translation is CASSSPTTGPSNQPQHF.

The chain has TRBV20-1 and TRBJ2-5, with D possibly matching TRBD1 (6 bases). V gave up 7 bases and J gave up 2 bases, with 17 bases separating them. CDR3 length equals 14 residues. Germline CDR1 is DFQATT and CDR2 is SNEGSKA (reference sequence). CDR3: CSGDGMTGQETQYF. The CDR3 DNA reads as TGCAGTGGGGATGGGATGACAGGACAAGAGACCCAGTACTTC.

The CDR3, as DNA: TGTGCCAGCAGCGGAGACAGTGGCGAGGATGAGCAGTTCTTC. This gives the protein CASSGDSGEDEQFF. The chain uses TRBV13 and TRBJ2-1; D possibly corresponds to TRBD1 (5 bases). Between the trimmed V and J ends, which lost 5 bases and 8 bases, there was a span of 16 bases. Per germline, CDR1 PRHDT and CDR2 FYEKMQ (reference sequence). There are 14 residues in the CDR3.

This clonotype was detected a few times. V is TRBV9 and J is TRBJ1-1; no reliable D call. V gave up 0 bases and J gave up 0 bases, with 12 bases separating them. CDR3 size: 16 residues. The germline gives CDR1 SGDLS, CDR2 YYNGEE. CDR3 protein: CASSVDFEGVNTEAFF. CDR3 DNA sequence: TGTGCCAGCAGCGTAGATTTTGAAGGAGTGAACACTGAAGCTTTCTTT.